This paragraph reports one T cell receptor (beta chain). Clones were read by immunoSEQ multiplex PCR, and TCRdb kept only the in-frame ones, dropping some. Of approximately 330,000 clones listed, around 87% are singletons. The record originates from a study of blood T cell repertoires in COVID-19. The CDR3 loop spans 15 amino acids. CDR1 is LGHNA, CDR2 YNFKEQ, per germline. V shed 0 bases and J 0 bases; nucleotides not matched to a gene: 1. It was during active infection that Seattle patients were enrolled and then longitudinally followed. Sequenced: peripheral blood. The sequence was obtained from a woman in her thirties or forties with COVID-19, enrolled during active disease. This sequence joins TRBV4-2 and TRBJ2-7, with 8 bases matching TRBD2. CDR3 protein: CASSQDLAGSYEQYF. The DNA for the CDR3 is TGTGCCAGCAGCCAAGATCTAGCGGGCTCCTACGAGCAGTACTTC.